This entry describes one T cell receptor beta chain. PCR primers comprised 60 Vbeta and 13 Jbeta primers. Measured with immunoSEQ multiplex PCR; TCRdb has only the in-frame clones, and not every one. This repertoire shows around 120,000 clones, roughly 80% found once; its top ten account for roughly 4%. This sample stems from a study of cytomegalovirus exposure and HLA in healthy donors. V shed 1 base, J shed 7 bases, and the junction held 1 base outside the gene matches. The CDR3 contains 13 residues. Per germline, CDR1 SEHNR and CDR2 FQNEAQ (reference sequence). The chain has TRBV7-9 and TRBJ1-5; 7 bases agree with TRBD1. The sequenced material came from PBMCs. The TCR originated in a woman aged 35 to 49 in good health and CMV-seronegative. The CDR3: CASSLGGQQPQHF. The CDR3 nucleotides read TGTGCCAGCAGCTTAGGGGGACAGCAGCCCCAGCATTTT.